The T cell receptor beta chain described here comes from a study of T-cell reconstitution after alpha-beta-depleted transplantation in children. This clonotype came up a few times. The germline V gene has CDR1 MNHEY and CDR2 SVGEGT. The CDR3 is 16 residues long. V lost 2 bases and J 3 bases, leaving 16 bases between the germline ends. The TCRbeta library was prepared with unique molecular identifiers. TCRdb independently ran MiXCR on the PCR reads; one entry per CDR3 protein. Seen here are around 370,000 distinct CDR3 sequences, over 9% observed once, and the top ten hold 2% to 2.5%. This receptor was identified in a human donor who donated a stem cell graft to a child with acute lymphoblastic leukemia. This chain links TRBV6-2 or TRBV6-3 with TRBJ2-5; perhaps TRBD2 as D (5 bases). Specimen: PBMCs from the stem cell graft donor, collected from the stem cell graft. The CDR3 sequence is CASSYLGGEQEETQYF. Written as DNA, the CDR3 is TGTGCCAGCAGTTACCTGGGTGGGGAGCAGGAAGAGACCCAGTACTTC.